This T cell receptor beta chain stems from a study of CD8 T cells in Susac syndrome. Regarding the study as a whole: In total CD8+ repertoires, some 17 Susac-specific public clones were found, and in CD8+ TEMRA repertoires, roughly 5 were found. As the study acknowledged, the number of individuals who were part of its TCR sequencing and HLA analysis was relatively small.

The RNA, 0.5 to 1 ug, was put through reverse transcription using random hexamers. TCRdb passed the immunoSEQ multiplex PCR reads through MiXCR, listing each CDR3 protein once. The sample yields around 80,000 distinct CDR3 sequences, under 95% seen once. Recently defined diagnostic criteria classed the Susac syndrome patients as definite or probable. The CD8+ and CD4+ T cells were isolated magnetically using a negative isolation approach, whereas the TEMRA cells were enriched by FACS. As for this clonotype: The antigen is undetermined.

The sequencing sample was made of CD8+ T cells from PBMCs. The sequence derives from a human donor with Susac syndrome.

CDR3 DNA: TGTGCCAGCAGCTTAACACTGGCCGAGGGGGGCAACTATGGCTACACCTTC. Translated: CASSLTLAEGGNYGYTF. The V and J genes are TRBV11-2 and TRBJ1-2; tentatively, D is TRBD1 (6 bases). Trimming removed 2 bases at V and 2 bases at J, with 18 bases between. This CDR3 is 17 amino acids long. CDR1 is SGHAT, CDR2 FQNNGV, per germline.